These 16 T cell receptor beta chains share one sample of origin, sequenced in a study of T cell responses to AZD1222 COVID-19 vaccine. Method: immunoSEQ multiplex PCR; TCRdb's copy keeps in-frame clones and lacks some. The repertoire holds 100,000 to 120,000 clones, around 90% seen once, with over 1.5% in the top ten. The sample here was peripheral blood, taken on day 0 of AZD1222 vaccination. The receptors shown here come from an adult in good health.

V gene TRBV6-5 combines with J gene TRBJ2-7; D unclear. V gave up 5 bases and J gave up 1 base, with 9 bases separating them. Germline CDR1 is MNHEY and CDR2 is SVGAGI. The CDR3 loop spans 13 amino acids. CDR3 amino acids: CASSRHFSYEQYF. Written as DNA, the CDR3 is TGTGCCAGCAGTCGCCACTTTTCCTACGAGCAGTACTTC.

The rearrangement links TRBV27 to TRBJ2-1, with a possible D match to TRBD1 (6 bases). Trimming removed 6 bases at V and 0 bases at J, with 15 bases between. The CDR3 length is 16 residues. CDR1 is MNHEY and CDR2 is SMNVEV in the germline V gene (reference sequence). The CDR3 sequence: CASSHPQGSSYNEQFF. As DNA, the CDR3 is TGTGCCAGCAGCCATCCTCAGGGGAGCTCCTACAATGAGCAGTTCTTC.

This chain links TRBV6-5 with TRBJ1-4; 10 bases align to TRBD1. In germline, CDR1 is MNHEY, CDR2 SVGAGI. The CDR3 length is 15 residues. Trimming took 9 bases from V and 0 from J; bases not matched to a gene: 4. CDR3 loop: CASGQGVATNEKLFF. In nucleotides, the CDR3 is TGTGCCAGTGGACAGGGGGTTGCAACTAATGAAAAACTGTTTTTT.

This sequence joins TRBV4-2 and TRBJ1-4; D perhaps matches TRBD1 (5 bases). V lost 0 bases to trimming and J lost 4 bases, with 9 bases between them. This CDR3 has 15 residues. Germline V CDR1 and CDR2: LGHNA, YNFKEQ. CDR3 DNA sequence: TGTGCCAGCAGCCAAGATCTGGGGGTTAATGAAAAACTGTTTTTT. This codes for CASSQDLGVNEKLFF.

For this clone: An end of the junction does not agree with germline; a read error may underlie this. The V and J genes are TRBV7-2 and TRBJ1-1; 7 positions match TRBD1. The CDR3 contains 15 residues. Germline values: CDR1 SGHTA, CDR2 FQGNSA. The CDR3 protein is CASSLGQWTNAEAFF. The CDR3 DNA is TGTGCCAGCAGCTTGGGACAGTGGACGAACGCTGAAGCTTTCTTT.

This chain links TRBV10-3 with TRBJ2-2; TRBD1 aligns across 7 bases. The CDR3 has 14 residues. Germline V CDR1 and CDR2: ENHRY, SYGVKD. V gave up 7 bases and J gave up 7 bases; unmatched junction bases: 9. CDR3 loop: CAIKPTGKFGELFF. DNA for the CDR3: TGTGCCATCAAGCCGACAGGGAAGTTCGGGGAGCTGTTTTTT.

The V call is TRBV18, the J call TRBJ1-1; TRBD1 aligns across 9 bases. V dropped 2 bases and J dropped 7; count of bases not matched to a gene: 8. Germline assignment: CDR1 KGHSH and CDR2 LQKENI. CDR3 length equals 15 residues. CDR3 in DNA: TGTGCCAGCTCACCAGGGGACAGGGTGTACATTGAAGCTTTCTTT. Encoded protein: CASSPGDRVYIEAFF.

J is TRBJ1-1 and V is TRBV19; no firm D call. The germline V gene encodes CDR1 LNHDA and CDR2 SQIVND (reference sequence). There are 15 residues in the CDR3. The V end was cut by 3 bases, the J end by 0 bases, with 11 bases between. CDR3 sequence (DNA): TGTGCCAGTAGTATGGCAGGCAGAATGAACACTGAAGCTTTCTTT. Encoded protein: CASSMAGRMNTEAFF.

The chain recombines TRBV6-5 with TRBJ1-3; D remains ambiguous. There are 14 residues in the CDR3. Per the germline V gene, CDR1 is MNHEY and CDR2 is SVGAGI. The V and J ends lost 7 bases and 0 bases respectively, with 10 bases between them. In DNA, the CDR3 is TGTGCCAGCACCGAGCGGTTCTCTGGAAACACCATATATTTT. This translates into CASTERFSGNTIYF.

The CDR3 coding sequence is TGTGCCAGCAGCTTAGGTAGCAACTACAATGAGCAGTTCTTC. Protein: CASSLGSNYNEQFF. This sequence joins TRBV7-2 and TRBJ2-1, with D hard to call. This CDR3 contains 14 residues. Per the germline V gene, CDR1 is SGHTA and CDR2 is FQGNSA. The V end was cut by 1 base, the J end by 3 bases, with 7 bases between.

The chain joins TRBV6-5 to TRBJ1-5; a possible D gene is TRBD1 (6 bases). The CDR3 is 16 residues long. Between the trimmed V and J ends, which lost 0 bases and 7 bases, there was a span of 16 bases. Germline V gene lookup returns CDR1 MNHEY and CDR2 SVGAGI. In nucleotides, the CDR3 is TGTGCCAGCAGTTACTCGTGGCCAGGGGCAGGACAGCCCCAGCATTTT. It specifies CASSYSWPGAGQPQHF.

Comments on this clone: The sample carries other DNA sequences with the same CDR3. The chain couples TRBV5-1 to TRBJ1-6, with 7 nucleotides matching TRBD1. The CDR3 totals 14 residues. Trimming at V came to 4 bases and at J to 7 bases, leaving 5 bases not matched to a gene. From germline, CDR1 is SGHRS and CDR2 YFSETQ. The CDR3 DNA sequence: TGCGCCAGCAGCCCGGGACAGTCGAATTCACCCCTCCACTTT. Amino acid sequence: CASSPGQSNSPLHF.

The rearrangement links TRBV27 to TRBJ2-1, with 11 bases aligning to TRBD2. The length of the CDR3 is 19 residues. The germline CDR1 and CDR2 sequences are MNHEY and SMNVEV (reference sequence). J lost 9 bases, V lost 3 bases, and 19 bases had no gene match. The CDR3 is CASSFLVTSGKIGDSEQFF. The CDR3 DNA reads as TGTGCCAGCAGTTTTTTGGTGACTAGCGGGAAAATAGGGGACAGTGAGCAGTTCTTC.

The V gene is TRBV6-5, the J gene TRBJ2-1; unclear D gene. Germline CDR1 MNHEY, CDR2 SVGAGI. V lost 5 bases and J lost 9, with 11 bases in between. This CDR3 spans 12 amino acids. CDR3 sequence reads: CASSTSRGEQFF. CDR3 bases: TGTGCCAGCAGTACGAGCCGAGGTGAGCAGTTCTTC.

V usage is TRBV5-6 and J usage is TRBJ1-4; D may be TRBD1 (6 bases). This CDR3 comprises 16 residues. V was pared by 0 bases and J by 0 bases, with 9 bases between. Germline loops: CDR1 SGHDT, CDR2 YYEEEE. The CDR3 reads CASSLAGAATNEKLFF. The CDR3 DNA reads as TGTGCCAGCAGCTTGGCGGGGGCTGCAACTAATGAAAAACTGTTTTTT. Combining the CDR3 with reference TRBV5-6 and TRBJ1-4 gives the whole variable domain DAGVTQSPTHLIKTRGQQVTLRCSPKSGHDTVSWYQQALGQGPQFIFQYYEEEERQRGNFPDRFSGHQFPNYSSELNVNALLLGDSALYLCASSLAGAATNEKLFFGSGTQLSVL.

This chain links TRBV19 with TRBJ2-1; 11 bases line up with TRBD2. This CDR3 comprises 19 residues. With V trimmed by 5 bases and J by 4 bases, 16 bases remained unmatched. CDR1 is LNHDA, CDR2 SQIVND, per germline (reference sequence). In DNA form, the CDR3 reads TGTGCCAGTAGTCCCGGGCTAGCGGGAGGCCCGCGCTATTACAATGAGCAGTTCTTC. Its protein is CASSPGLAGGPRYYNEQFF.